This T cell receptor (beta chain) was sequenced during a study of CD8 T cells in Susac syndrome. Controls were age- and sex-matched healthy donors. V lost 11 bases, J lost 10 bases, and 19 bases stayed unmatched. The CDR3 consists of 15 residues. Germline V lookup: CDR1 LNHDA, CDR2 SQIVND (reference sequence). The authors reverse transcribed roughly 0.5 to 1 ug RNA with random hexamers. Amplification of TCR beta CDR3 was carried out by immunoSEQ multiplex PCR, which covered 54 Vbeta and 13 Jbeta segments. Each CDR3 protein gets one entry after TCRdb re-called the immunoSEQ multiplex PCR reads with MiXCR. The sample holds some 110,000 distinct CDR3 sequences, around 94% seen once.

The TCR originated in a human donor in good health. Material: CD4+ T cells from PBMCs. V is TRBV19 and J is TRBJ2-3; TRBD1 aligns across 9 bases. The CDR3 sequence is CASSSGTGSFVAQYF. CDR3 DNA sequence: TGTGCCTCCTCATCCGGGACAGGGTCCTTTGTAGCGCAGTATTTT. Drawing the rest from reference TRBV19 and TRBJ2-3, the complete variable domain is DGGITQSPKYLFRKEGQNVTLSCEQNLNHDAMYWYRQDPGQGLRLIYYSQIVNDFQKGDIAEGYSVSREKKESFPLTVTSAQKNPTAFYLCASSSGTGSFVAQYFGPGTRLTVL.